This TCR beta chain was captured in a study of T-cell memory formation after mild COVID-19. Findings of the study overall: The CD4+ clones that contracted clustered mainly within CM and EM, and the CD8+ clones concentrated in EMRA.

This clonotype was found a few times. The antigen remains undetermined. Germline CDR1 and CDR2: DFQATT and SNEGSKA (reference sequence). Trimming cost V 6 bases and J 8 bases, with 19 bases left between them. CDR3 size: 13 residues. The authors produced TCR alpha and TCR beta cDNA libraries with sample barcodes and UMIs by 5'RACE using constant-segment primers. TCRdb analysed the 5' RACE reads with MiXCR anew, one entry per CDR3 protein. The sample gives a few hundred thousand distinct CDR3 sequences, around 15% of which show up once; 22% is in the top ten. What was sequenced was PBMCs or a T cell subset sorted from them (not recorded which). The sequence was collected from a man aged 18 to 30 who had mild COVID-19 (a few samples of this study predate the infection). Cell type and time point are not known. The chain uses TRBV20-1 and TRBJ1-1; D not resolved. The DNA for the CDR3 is TGCAGTGCCCTCATGAGACCGTTCTCCGAAGCTTTCTTT. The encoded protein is CSALMRPFSEAFF.